In its sample, the clone carrying this T cell receptor beta chain was seen a few times. Its antigen is unidentified. The data were obtained in a study of cytotoxic CD8 clonotypes in ibrutinib-treated CLL. Findings and limits, study-wide: Sustained-remission and progressing patients had unequal sampling times.

T cells were sequenced at a targeted depth of 1 in 200,000 to 1 in 1 million. The assay was immunoSEQ multiplex PCR, and TCRdb's table has in-frame clones only and misses some. Among 200,000 to 250,000 clones listed, just under 80% were seen once. The sample here was PBMCs, taken after 12 months of ibrutinib treatment. This TCR was sampled from a human donor with chronic lymphocytic leukemia.

CDR3 region: CASNKAGLGEQYF. CDR3 nucleotides: TGTGCCAGCAATAAAGCGGGCCTCGGGGAGCAGTACTTC. V and J are TRBV2 and TRBJ2-7; D possibly corresponds to TRBD2 (6 bases). Germline V gene lookup returns CDR1 SNHLY and CDR2 FYNNEI. V dropped 7 bases and J dropped 7 bases, with 17 bases sitting between them. CDR3 size: 13 residues.